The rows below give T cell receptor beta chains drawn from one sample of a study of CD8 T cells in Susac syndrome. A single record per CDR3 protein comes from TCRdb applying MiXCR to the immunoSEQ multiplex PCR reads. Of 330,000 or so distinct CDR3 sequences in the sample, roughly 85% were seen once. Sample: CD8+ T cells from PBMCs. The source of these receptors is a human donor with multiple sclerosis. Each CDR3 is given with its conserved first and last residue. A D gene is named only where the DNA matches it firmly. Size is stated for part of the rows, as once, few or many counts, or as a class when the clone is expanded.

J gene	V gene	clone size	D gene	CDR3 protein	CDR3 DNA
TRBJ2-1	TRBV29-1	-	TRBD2	CSAVRLAGNNEQFF	TGCAGCGCGGTAAGACTAGCGGGTAACAATGAGCAGTTCTTC
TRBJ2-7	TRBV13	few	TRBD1	CASSLETGAYEQYF	TGTGCCAGCAGCCTCGAGACAGGGGCCTACGAGCAGTACTTC
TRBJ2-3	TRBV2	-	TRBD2	CASKTSGNADTQYF	TGTGCCAGCAAGACTAGCGGGAACGCAGATACGCAGTATTTT
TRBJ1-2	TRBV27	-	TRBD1	CATKVGQGAREGYTF	TGTGCCACCAAAGTGGGACAGGGGGCGCGGGAAGGCTACACCTTC
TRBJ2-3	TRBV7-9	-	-	CATVGGLNTQYF	TGTGCCACCGTGGGGGGGCTGAATACGCAGTATTTT
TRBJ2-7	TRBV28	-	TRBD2	CASSLESVQGAAGLAGGLDYEQYF	TGTGCCAGCAGTTTAGAGAGCGTACAGGGGGCCGCGGGACTAGCGGGAGGACTGGACTACGAGCAGTACTTC
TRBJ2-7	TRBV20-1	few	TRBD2	CSARDPGLGGDEQYF	TGCAGTGCTAGAGACCCGGGACTAGGAGGTGACGAGCAGTACTTC
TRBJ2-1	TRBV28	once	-	CASRPVGAGGNNEQFF	TGTGCCAGCAGGCCCGTAGGGGCCGGCGGTAACAATGAGCAGTTCTTC
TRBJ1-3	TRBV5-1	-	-	CASSLDNGNTIYF	TGCGCCAGCAGCTTGGATAACGGAAACACCATATATTTT
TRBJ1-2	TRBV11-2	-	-	CASSLLQGLGYGYTF	TGTGCCAGCAGCCTCCTACAGGGATTAGGCTATGGCTACACCTTC
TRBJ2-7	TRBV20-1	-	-	CSARHPGVRYEQYF	TGCAGTGCTAGGCACCCGGGGGTAAGGTACGAGCAGTACTTC
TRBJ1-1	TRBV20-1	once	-	CSARDSTALYGEAFF	TGCAGTGCTAGAGACTCGACCGCCCTCTACGGGGAAGCTTTCTTT
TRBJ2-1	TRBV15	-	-	CATLRDNEQFF	TGTGCCACGTTAAGAGACAATGAGCAGTTCTTC
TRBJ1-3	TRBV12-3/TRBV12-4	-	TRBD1	CASSLGTGGNTIYF	TGTGCCAGCAGTCTCGGGACAGGGGGAAACACCATATATTTT
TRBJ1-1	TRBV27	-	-	CASRQLGQALEAFF	TGTGCCAGCAGACAACTGGGACAAGCGCTCGAAGCTTTCTTT
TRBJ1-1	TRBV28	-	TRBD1	CASSVWGTVRTEAFF	TGTGCCAGCAGTGTATGGGGGACAGTTCGCACTGAAGCTTTCTTT
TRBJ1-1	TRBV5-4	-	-	CASSSIARDLGRTEAFF	TGTGCCAGCAGCTCAATCGCCCGGGACCTTGGAAGGACTGAAGCTTTCTTT
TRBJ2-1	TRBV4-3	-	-	CASSQDWWGEQFF	TGCGCCAGCAGCCAAGATTGGTGGGGTGAGCAGTTCTTC
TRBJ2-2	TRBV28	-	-	CASSLVPEGGELFF	TGTGCCAGCAGCCTCGTCCCCGAGGGCGGGGAGCTGTTTTTT
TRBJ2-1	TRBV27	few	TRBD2	CASSRGTSGYNEQFF	TGTGCCAGCTCCCGAGGGACTAGCGGCTACAATGAGCAGTTCTTC
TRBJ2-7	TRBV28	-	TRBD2	CASSTYLGTSGSPYEQYF	TGTGCCAGCAGTACCTATCTCGGGACTAGCGGGAGTCCCTACGAGCAGTACTTC
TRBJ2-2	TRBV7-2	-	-	CASSPSPDGELFF	TGTGCCAGCAGCCCTAGCCCGGACGGGGAGCTGTTTTTT
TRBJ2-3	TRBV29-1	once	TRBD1	CSASGQGGYTQYF	TGCAGCGCCTCGGGACAGGGGGGGTATACGCAGTATTTT
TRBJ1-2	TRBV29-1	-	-	CSVEMDSYGYTF	TGCAGCGTTGAGATGGACAGCTATGGCTACACCTTC
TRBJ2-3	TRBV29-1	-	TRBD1	CSVGTGWITDTQYF	TGCAGCGTTGGGACAGGGTGGATCACAGATACGCAGTATTTT
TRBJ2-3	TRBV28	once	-	CASSLSVLAGDTQYF	TGTGCCAGCAGTTTATCGGTTCTAGCTGGGGATACGCAGTATTTT
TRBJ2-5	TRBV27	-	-	CASSPLGKGTQYF	TGTGCCAGCAGTCCATTGGGCAAAGGTACCCAGTACTTC
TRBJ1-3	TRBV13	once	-	CASSELASGNTIYF	TGTGCCAGCAGTGAGCTGGCCTCTGGAAACACCATATATTTT
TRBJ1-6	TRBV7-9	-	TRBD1	CASSRDRHNSPLHF	TGTGCCAGCAGCAGGGACAGACATAATTCACCCCTCCACTTT
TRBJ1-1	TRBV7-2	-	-	CASSLSPGANTEAFF	TGTGCCAGCAGCTTATCTCCGGGCGCCAACACTGAAGCTTTCTTT
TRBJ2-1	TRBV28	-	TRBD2	CASSPGLAGEDEQFF	TGTGCCAGCAGCCCCGGGCTAGCGGGGGAAGATGAGCAGTTCTTC
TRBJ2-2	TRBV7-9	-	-	CASRQSEGMAGELFF	TGTGCCAGCAGACAGTCGGAAGGGATGGCCGGGGAGCTGTTTTTT
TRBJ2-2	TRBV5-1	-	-	CASGPRDLNTGELFF	TGCGCCAGTGGCCCCCGGGACCTGAACACCGGGGAGCTGTTTTTT